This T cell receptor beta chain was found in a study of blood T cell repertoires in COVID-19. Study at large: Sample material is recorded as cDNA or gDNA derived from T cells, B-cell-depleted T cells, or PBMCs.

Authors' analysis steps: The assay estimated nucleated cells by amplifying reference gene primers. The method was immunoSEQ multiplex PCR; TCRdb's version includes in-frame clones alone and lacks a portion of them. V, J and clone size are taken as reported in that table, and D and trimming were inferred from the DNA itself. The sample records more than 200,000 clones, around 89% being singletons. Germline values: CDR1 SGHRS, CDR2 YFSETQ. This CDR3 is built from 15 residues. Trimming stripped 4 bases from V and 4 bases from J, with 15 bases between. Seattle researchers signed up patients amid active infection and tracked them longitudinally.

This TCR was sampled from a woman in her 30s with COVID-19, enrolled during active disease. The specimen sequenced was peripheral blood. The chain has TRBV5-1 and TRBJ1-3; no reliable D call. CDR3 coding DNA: TGCGCCAGCAGCCCCGTTGGAGGGCAAGGAAACACCATATATTTT. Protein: CASSPVGGQGNTIYF.